This entry features one T cell receptor (beta chain) sequence. The data originate from a study of T-cell memory formation after mild COVID-19. Each CDR3 protein is one row after TCRdb ran MiXCR on the 5' RACE reads. The repertoire holds roughly 600,000 distinct CDR3 sequences, with roughly 18% as singletons. Source material: PBMCs or a T cell subset sorted from them (not recorded which). The source is an adult woman who had mild COVID-19 (a few samples of this study predate the infection). Cell type and time point are not known.

The CDR3 DNA follows: TGTGCCACCAGTGATTTAGGCAGGGGGGTCACAGATACGCAGTATTTT. As protein: CATSDLGRGVTDTQYF. The rearrangement links TRBV24-1 to TRBJ2-3; the D gene is possibly TRBD1 (7 bases). The CDR3 extends over 16 amino acids. CDR1 is KGHDR, CDR2 SFDVKD, per germline. Trimming cost V 1 base and J 2 bases, with 12 bases left between them.